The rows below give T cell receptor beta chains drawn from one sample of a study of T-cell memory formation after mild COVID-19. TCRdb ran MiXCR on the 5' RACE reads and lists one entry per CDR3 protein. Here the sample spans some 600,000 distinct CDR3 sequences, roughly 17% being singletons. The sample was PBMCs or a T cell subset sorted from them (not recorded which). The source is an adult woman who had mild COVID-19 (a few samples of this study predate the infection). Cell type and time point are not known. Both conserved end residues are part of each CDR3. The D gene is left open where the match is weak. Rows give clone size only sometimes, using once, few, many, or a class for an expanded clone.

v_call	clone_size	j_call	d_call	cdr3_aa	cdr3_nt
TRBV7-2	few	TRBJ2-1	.	CASSLLAMGVNEQFF	TGTGCCAGCAGCTTACTAGCTATGGGTGTCAATGAGCAGTTCTTC
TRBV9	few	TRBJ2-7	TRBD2	CASSVGGISYEQYF	TGTGCCAGCAGCGTGGGAGGGATCTCCTACGAGCAGTACTTC
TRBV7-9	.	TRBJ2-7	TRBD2	CASSPLLAGGPHEQYF	TGTGCCAGCAGCCCATTACTAGCGGGAGGGCCCCACGAGCAGTACTTC
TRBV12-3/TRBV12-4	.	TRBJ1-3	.	CASSFQGKSGNTIYF	TGTGCCAGCAGTTTCCAGGGGAAGTCTGGAAACACCATATATTTT
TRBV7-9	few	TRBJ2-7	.	CASSLGQLGEQYF	TGTGCCAGCAGCTTAGGACAGTTGGGCGAGCAGTACTTC
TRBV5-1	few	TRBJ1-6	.	CASSADGGSNSPLHF	TGCGCCAGCAGCGCCGATGGGGGATCTAATTCACCCCTCCACTTT
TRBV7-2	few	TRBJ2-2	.	CASSLNGGYKVTGELFF	TGTGCCAGCAGCTTAAACGGGGGCTATAAGGTTACCGGGGAGCTGTTTTTT
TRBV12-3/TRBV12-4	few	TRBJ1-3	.	CASRGWLSGNTIYF	TGTGCCAGCCGAGGGTGGCTCTCTGGAAACACCATATATTTT
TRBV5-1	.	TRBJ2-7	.	CASSLGAGSTYEQYF	TGCGCCAGCAGCTTGGGGGCAGGGTCCACCTACGAGCAGTACTTC
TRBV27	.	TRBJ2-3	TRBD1	CASRGTASTDTQYF	TGTGCCAGCAGGGGGACAGCTAGCACAGATACGCAGTATTTT
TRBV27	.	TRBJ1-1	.	CASSPSGYPAFF	TGTGCCAGCAGTCCCTCCGGGTACCCAGCTTTCTTT
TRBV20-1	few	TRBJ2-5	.	CSATPRDFSSQYF	TGCAGTGCTACTCCCAGGGATTTCAGCAGCCAGTACTTC
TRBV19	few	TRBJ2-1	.	CASSTTPLANEQFF	TGTGCCAGTAGTACGACTCCCCTAGCGAATGAGCAGTTCTTC
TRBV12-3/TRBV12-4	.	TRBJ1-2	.	CASSWTDLRGYTF	TGTGCCAGCAGTTGGACGGACCTACGGGGCTACACCTTC
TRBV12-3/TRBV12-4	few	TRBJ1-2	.	CASSGGSNYGYTF	TGTGCCAGCAGTGGCGGGTCCAACTATGGCTACACCTTC
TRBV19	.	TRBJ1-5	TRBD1	CASRTGQGIQPQHF	TGTGCCAGTAGGACCGGACAGGGGATTCAGCCCCAGCATTTT
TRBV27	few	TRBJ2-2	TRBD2	CASSLRAGGPTGELFF	TGTGCCAGCAGTTTAAGAGCGGGAGGGCCTACCGGGGAGCTGTTTTTT
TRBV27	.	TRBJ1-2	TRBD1	CASSLSWGTEVNYGYTF	TGTGCCAGCAGTTTATCGTGGGGGACAGAGGTTAACTATGGCTACACCTTC
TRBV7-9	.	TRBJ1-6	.	CASSPDGIGSPLHF	TGTGCCAGCAGCCCTGACGGGATCGGCTCACCCCTCCACTTT
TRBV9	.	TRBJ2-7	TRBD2	CASSVSGGASYEQYF	TGTGCCAGCAGCGTAAGCGGGGGGGCCTCCTACGAGCAGTACTTC
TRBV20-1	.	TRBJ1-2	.	CSARVAGANYGYTF	TGCAGTGCTAGGGTGGCAGGGGCTAACTATGGCTACACCTTC
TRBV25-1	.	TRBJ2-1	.	CASSTQGESRWNEQFF	TGTGCCAGCAGTACACAGGGAGAGTCTAGATGGAATGAGCAGTTCTTC
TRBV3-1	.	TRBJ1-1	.	CASSNRDIEF	TGTGCCAGCAGCAACCGGGACATCGAGTTT
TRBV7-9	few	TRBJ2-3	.	CASSVSDTQYF	TGTGCCAGCAGCGTGTCAGATACGCAGTATTTT
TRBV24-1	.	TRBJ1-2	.	CATSDLYGGLYGYTF	TGTGCCACCAGTGATTTGTACGGGGGGCTCTATGGCTACACCTTC
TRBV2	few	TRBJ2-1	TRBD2	CASSDSGGAVGEQFF	TGTGCCAGCAGTGATAGCGGGGGGGCGGTCGGTGAGCAGTTCTTC
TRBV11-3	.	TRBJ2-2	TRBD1	CASSYSGQGFDTGELFF	TGTGCCAGCAGCTACTCGGGACAGGGGTTTGACACCGGGGAGCTGTTTTTT
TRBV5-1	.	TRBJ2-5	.	CASSPPSEETQYF	TGCGCCAGCAGCCCCCCCTCTGAAGAGACCCAGTACTTC
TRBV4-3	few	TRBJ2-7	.	CASSQVVSYEQYF	TGCGCCAGCAGCCAAGTAGTGAGCTACGAGCAGTACTTC
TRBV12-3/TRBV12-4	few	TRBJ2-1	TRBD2	CASSLWVTSGKDNEQFF	TGTGCCAGCAGCTTATGGGTGACTAGCGGGAAAGACAATGAGCAGTTCTTC
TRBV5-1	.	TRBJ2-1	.	CASSFGGGSNNEQFF	TGCGCCAGCAGCTTCGGCGGGGGCAGTAACAATGAGCAGTTCTTC
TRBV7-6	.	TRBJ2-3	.	CASSYLRGATTDTQYF	TGTGCCAGCAGCTACCTACGCGGGGCGACCACAGATACGCAGTATTTT
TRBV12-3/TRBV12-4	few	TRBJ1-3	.	CASSSRNSGNTIYF	TGTGCCAGCAGTTCGAGGAACTCTGGAAACACCATATATTTT
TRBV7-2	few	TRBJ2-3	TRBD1	CASSPGQGRRYRHTDTQYF	TGTGCCAGCAGCCCGGGACAGGGGCGTAGGTATCGGCACACAGATACGCAGTATTTT
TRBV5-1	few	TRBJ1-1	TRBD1	CASSSSGQGAATEAFF	TGCGCCAGCAGCTCGTCGGGACAGGGGGCCGCCACTGAAGCTTTCTTT
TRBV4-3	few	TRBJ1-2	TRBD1	CASSQDTGTAYGYTF	TGCGCCAGCAGCCAAGATACCGGGACAGCCTATGGCTACACCTTC
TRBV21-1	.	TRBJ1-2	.	CASTPDRDGGIGGYTF	TGTGCCAGCACCCCGGACCGGGACGGTGGAATTGGTGGCTACACCTTC
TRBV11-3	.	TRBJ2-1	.	CASSLRRESYNEQFF	TGTGCCAGCAGCTTAAGGCGGGAATCTTACAATGAGCAGTTCTTC
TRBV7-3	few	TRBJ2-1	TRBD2	CASSPLRSGGALSEQFF	TGTGCCAGCAGCCCCCTCCGTAGCGGGGGGGCTCTCAGTGAGCAGTTCTTC
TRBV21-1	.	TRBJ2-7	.	CASISRTRDRVYHEQYF	TGTGCCAGCATTTCAAGGACCCGGGACAGGGTGTACCACGAGCAGTACTTC
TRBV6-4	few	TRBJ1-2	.	CASSDGDGYTF	TGTGCCAGCAGTGATGGGGATGGCTACACCTTC
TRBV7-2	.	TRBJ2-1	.	CASSLMWGSEQFF	TGTGCCAGCAGCTTAATGTGGGGGAGTGAGCAGTTCTTC
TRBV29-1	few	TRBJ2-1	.	CSALPAARNEQFF	TGCAGCGCGCTTCCGGCAGCGCGCAATGAGCAGTTCTTC
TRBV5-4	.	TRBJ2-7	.	CASSGTGGWEQYF	TGTGCCAGCAGCGGGACTGGCGGGTGGGAGCAGTACTTC
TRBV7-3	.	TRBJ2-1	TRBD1	CASSLTGGKSYNEQFF	TGTGCCAGCAGCTTGACAGGGGGCAAGTCCTACAATGAGCAGTTCTTC
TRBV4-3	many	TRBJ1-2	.	CASSQVAYYGYTF	TGCGCCAGCAGCCAAGTTGCTTACTATGGCTACACCTTC
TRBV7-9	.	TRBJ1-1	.	CASSSTYRTEAFF	TGTGCCAGCAGCTCCACCTACCGGACTGAAGCTTTCTTT